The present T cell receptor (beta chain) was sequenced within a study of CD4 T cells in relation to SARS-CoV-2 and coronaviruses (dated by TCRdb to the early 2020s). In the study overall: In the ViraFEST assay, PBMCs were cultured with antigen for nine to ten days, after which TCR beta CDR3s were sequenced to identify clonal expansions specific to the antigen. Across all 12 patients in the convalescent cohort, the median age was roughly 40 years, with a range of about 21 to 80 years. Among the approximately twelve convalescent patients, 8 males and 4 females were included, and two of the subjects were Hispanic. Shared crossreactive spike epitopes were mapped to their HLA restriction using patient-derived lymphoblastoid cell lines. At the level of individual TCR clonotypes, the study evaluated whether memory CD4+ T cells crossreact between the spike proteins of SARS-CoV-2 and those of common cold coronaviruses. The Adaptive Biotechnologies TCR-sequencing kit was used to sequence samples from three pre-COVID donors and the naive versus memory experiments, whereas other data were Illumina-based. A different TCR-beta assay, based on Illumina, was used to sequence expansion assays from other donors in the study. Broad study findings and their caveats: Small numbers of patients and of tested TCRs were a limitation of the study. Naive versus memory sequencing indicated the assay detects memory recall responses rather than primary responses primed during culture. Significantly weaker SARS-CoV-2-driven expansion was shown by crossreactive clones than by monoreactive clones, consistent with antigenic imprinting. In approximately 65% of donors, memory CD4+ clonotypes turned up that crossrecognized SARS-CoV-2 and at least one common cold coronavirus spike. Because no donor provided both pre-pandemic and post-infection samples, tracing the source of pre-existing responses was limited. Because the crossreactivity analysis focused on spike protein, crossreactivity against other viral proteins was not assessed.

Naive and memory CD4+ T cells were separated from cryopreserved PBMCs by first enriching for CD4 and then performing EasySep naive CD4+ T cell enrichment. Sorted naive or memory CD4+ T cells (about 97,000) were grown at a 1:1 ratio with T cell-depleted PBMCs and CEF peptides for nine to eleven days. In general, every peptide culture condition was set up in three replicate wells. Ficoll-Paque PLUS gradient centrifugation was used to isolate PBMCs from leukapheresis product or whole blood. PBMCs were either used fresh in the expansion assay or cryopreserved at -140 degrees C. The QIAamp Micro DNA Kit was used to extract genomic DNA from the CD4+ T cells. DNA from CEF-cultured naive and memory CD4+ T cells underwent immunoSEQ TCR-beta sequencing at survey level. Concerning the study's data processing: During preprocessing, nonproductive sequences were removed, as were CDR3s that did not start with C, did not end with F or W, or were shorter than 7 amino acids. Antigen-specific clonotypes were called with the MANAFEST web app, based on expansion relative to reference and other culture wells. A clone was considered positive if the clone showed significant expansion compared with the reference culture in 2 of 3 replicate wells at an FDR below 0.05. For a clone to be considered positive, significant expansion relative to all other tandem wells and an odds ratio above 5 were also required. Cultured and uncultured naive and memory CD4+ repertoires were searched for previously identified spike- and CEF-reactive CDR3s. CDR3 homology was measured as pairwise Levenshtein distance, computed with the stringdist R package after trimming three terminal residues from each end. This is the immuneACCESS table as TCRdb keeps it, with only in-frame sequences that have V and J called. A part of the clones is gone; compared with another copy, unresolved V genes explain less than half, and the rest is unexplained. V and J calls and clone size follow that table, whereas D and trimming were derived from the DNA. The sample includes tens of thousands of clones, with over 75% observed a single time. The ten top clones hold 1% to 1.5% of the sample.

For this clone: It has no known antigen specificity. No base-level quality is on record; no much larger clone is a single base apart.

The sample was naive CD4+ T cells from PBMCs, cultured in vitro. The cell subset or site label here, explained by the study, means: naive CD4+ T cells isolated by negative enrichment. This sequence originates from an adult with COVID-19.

The nucleotides are TGTGCCAGTAGTCCGCCGGGACAAAAGAACACCGGGGAGCTGTTTTTT. Its translation reads: CASSPPGQKNTGELFF. The rearranged segments are TRBV19 and TRBJ2-2; TRBD1 is a weak D gene call, 6 bases matching. The CDR3 starts with the cysteine, ends with the phenylalanine, and has 16 residues. Kept here is only the CDR3 DNA, which spans 48 bases and is read in frame from base 1. Between the V and J ends, shortened by 5 bases and 1 base respectively, the junction contains 14 bases. From a lookup of the germline V gene (reference sequence), CDR1 and CDR2 are LNHDA and SQIVND.